This T cell receptor beta chain is drawn from a study of shared clonotypes between healthy human individuals. Study overall: A donor's plate count was three for CD4 naive and three for CD4 memory; CD8 naive had two and CD8 memory one.

This CDR3 contains 15 residues. Deletions cut 3 bases from V and 0 bases from J, with 11 bases between. CDR1 and CDR2 (germline): SGHNT, YYREEE (reference sequence). A word on this clone: Its antigen is undetermined. Other nucleotide sequences in the sample specify the same CDR3.

TCRdb's table, derived via immunoSEQ multiplex PCR, lists solely in-frame clones and lacks some. The repertoire has 2 million to 2.5 million clones, around 95% of them found once; the top ten carry roughly 0.13%. Study findings and constraints: It was anticipated that sequencing depth would influence how many clonotypes donors shared.

The receptor comes from a man aged 18 to 30 in good health. The J gene is TRBJ2-3, the V gene TRBV5-4, with no clear D. Sequenced material: naive CD4+ T cells sorted from blood. Subset here: CD45RA+ positively selected. The CDR3 region has the DNA TGTGCCAGCAGCTCCCGCCAGGTGAGCACAGATACGCAGTATTTT. Translation: CASSSRQVSTDTQYF.